A selection of T cell receptor beta chains follows, all from one sample in a study of tumor-infiltrating lymphocytes in primary liver carcinoma. Via MiXCR, TCRdb re-called the multiplex PCR reads, giving one row per CDR3 protein. The sample records 100,000 or so distinct CDR3 sequences, around 71% being singletons. The sequencing sample was made of liver tumor tissue from sampling region 2. The receptor source for this set is a woman in her sixties or seventies with primary liver carcinoma and hepatitis B virus infection. CDR3s include the opening cysteine and the closing phenylalanine or tryptophan. Fields, in order: clone size, D gene, V gene, J gene, CDR3 DNA, CDR3 protein. A D gene is named only where the DNA matches it firmly. Clone size is shown for a subset of rows, as once, few, many or a class of expanded clone.

>NA|TRBD2|TRBV11-2|TRBJ2-2
TGTGCCAGTAGCCTCCTAGCGGGACTGAGCACCGGGGAGCTGTTTTTT
CASSLLAGLSTGELFF
>once|NA|TRBV6-1|TRBJ2-7
TGTGCCAGCGGGGGAGACCAACGCTACGAACAGTACTTC
CASGGDQRYEQYF
>NA|TRBD2|TRBV6-6|TRBJ2-2
TGTACTAGCAGTTCCAAGGGACGAGCGGGAACCGGGGAGCTGTTTTTT
CTSSSKGRAGTGELFF
>many|NA|TRBV7-8|TRBJ2-3
TGTGCCAGCAGCCTTCGGGACTTCCGTAGCTCACGCACAGATACGCAGTATTTT
CASSLRDFRSSRTDTQYF
>many|NA|TRBV7-9|TRBJ2-3
TGTGCCAGCAGCTACTCTAGCGTTGTAACAGATACGCAGTATTTT
CASSYSSVVTDTQYF
>many|TRBD2|TRBV5-4|TRBJ2-3
TGTGCCAGCAGCCGGCCCGGGACTAGAGGCACAGATACGCAGTATTTT
CASSRPGTRGTDTQYF
>NA|NA|TRBV29-1|TRBJ2-3
TGCAGCGTTGAGGGGGCTCTAGCGTCGTTGGGCTCAGATGGGCAGTATTTT
CSVEGALASLGSDGQYF
>NA|NA|TRBV6-2/TRBV6-3|TRBJ1-1
TGTGCCAGCAGTTACTCGGCTCTGACTACCAATGAAGCTTTCTTT
CASSYSALTTNEAFF
>few|TRBD2|TRBV11-1|TRBJ2-2
TGTGTCAGCAGCTTAGCGGGAGTGGGCGGGGAGCTGTTTTTT
CVSSLAGVGGELFF
>few|TRBD2|TRBV6-2/TRBV6-3|TRBJ2-1
TGTGCCTGCAGGACTAGCGGTTCCTACAATGAGCAGTTTTTC
CACRTSGSYNEQFF
>many|NA|TRBV29-1|TRBJ1-1
TGCAGCGTTGAAGAGACCTACAGAGCTTTCTTT
CSVEETYRAFF
>NA|TRBD2|TRBV11-2|TRBJ2-5
TGTGCTAGCAGCGCGTCCGGGACTAGCGTGGGAAACCAGTACTTC
CASSASGTSVGNQYF
>few|NA|TRBV7-7|TRBJ2-1
TGTGCTAGCAGCTTAGGGGACTACAATGAGCAGTTCTTC
CASSLGDYNEQFF
>NA|TRBD1|TRBV7-8|TRBJ2-1
TGTGCCAGCAGCCCGCAACAGGGGCCCCACAATGAGCAGTTCTTC
CASSPQQGPHNEQFF
>NA|NA|TRBV6-5|TRBJ2-1
TGTGCCAGCAGTTACCTTACTAGCAGGCTATACAATGAGCTGTTCTTC
CASSYLTSRLYNELFF
>NA|TRBD1|TRBV29-1|TRBJ2-1
TGCAGCGCCCCTCGGTTGGAGGGACAGGTTTTCTATAGTGAGCACTTCTTC
CSAPRLEGQVFYSEHFF
>NA|NA|TRBV11-3|TRBJ2-1
TGTGCCAGCAGCTTGGATAGGGGTCGTATATCCTACAATGAACAGTTCTTC
CASSLDRGRISYNEQFF
>NA|TRBD1|TRBV4-1|TRBJ2-1
TGCGCCAGTAGCCAAGCATACAGGGGGCGGAATGAGCAGTTCTTC
CASSQAYRGRNEQFF
>NA|TRBD2|TRBV11-2|TRBJ2-3
TGTGTCAGCAACTTAGTGGGACTAGCGACTAGTACAGATACGCAGTATTTT
CVSNLVGLATSTDTQYF
>NA|TRBD1|TRBV11-2|TRBJ1-4
TGTGCCAGCAGCGTGCCCTGGACAGGGCCTGATGAAAAACTGTTTTTT
CASSVPWTGPDEKLFF
>NA|TRBD1|TRBV5-1|TRBJ2-5
TGCACCAGCAGTCCAACGACAGGGTTAAGGGAGACCCAGTACTTC
CTSSPTTGLRETQYF
>NA|NA|TRBV5-1|TRBJ2-7
TGCGCCAGCAGCTTGGCAGGACAGCCCCCCTACGAGCAGTACTTC
CASSLAGQPPYEQYF
>NA|TRBD2|TRBV6-6|TRBJ2-1
TGTGCCGGCAGTTACAGCTCCGAGGTACTAGCGGGAGGAGAGCAGTTCTTC
CAGSYSSEVLAGGEQFF
>many|NA|TRBV29-1|TRBJ2-7
TGCAGCGGGGGGGAGAGCTCCTACGAGCAGTACTTC
CSGGESSYEQYF
>many|NA|TRBV13|TRBJ2-7
TGTGCCAGCAGCTTGAGCGAGAGCTCCTACGAGCAGTACTTC
CASSLSESSYEQYF
>NA|NA|TRBV24-1|TRBJ2-7
TGTGCCACCCCAGCCGGGGGCCGACAGGGAGATTACGAGCAGTACTTC
CATPAGGRQGDYEQYF
>few|NA|TRBV21-1|TRBJ2-7
TGTGCCAGCACCCCCCAGGGGAGAAGACTTTCCTACGAGCAGTACTTC
CASTPQGRRLSYEQYF
>NA|TRBD2|TRBV7-9|TRBJ2-3
TGTGCCAGTGACCCTAGCGGGAGCAGCACAGATACGCTGTATTTT
CASDPSGSSTDTLYF
>many|NA|TRBV4-1|TRBJ2-7
TGCGCCAGCAGCCAAGAATTACCGGGACCCGCCTACGAGCAGTACTTC
CASSQELPGPAYEQYF
>many|NA|TRBV6-1|TRBJ2-7
TGTGCCAGCAGTCTCAGGAATTTGTACGAGCAGTACTTC
CASSLRNLYEQYF
>NA|TRBD2|TRBV11-3|TRBJ2-7
TGTGCCAGCAACGCCGGACAGGGGGGACTAGCGGGACAGGGCGAGCAGTACTTC
CASNAGQGGLAGQGEQYF
>NA|NA|TRBV6-5|TRBJ2-5
TGTGCCAGCAGTAGCAGGGCTGGGGGGGCCGAGACCCAGTACTTC
CASSSRAGGAETQYF
>NA|TRBD2|TRBV11-3|TRBJ2-7
TGTGCCAGCAGCTTGGAAGCTAGCGGGATACATCTTCGGACAACTTACGAGCAGTACTTC
CASSLEASGIHLRTTYEQYF
>many|NA|TRBV6-2/TRBV6-3|TRBJ2-5
TGTGCCAGCAGTTACTCGATGGGGACAGAGACCCAGTACTTC
CASSYSMGTETQYF
>once|NA|TRBV6-1|TRBJ2-1
TGTGCCAGCAGTGGGACCCTTCTTGGGACCTCCTACAACGAGCGGTTCTTC
CASSGTLLGTSYNERFF
>many|TRBD2|TRBV29-1|TRBJ2-1
TGCAGCGTTGAAGCCCTAGTAGCGGGAGTATCTTACAATGAGCAGTTCTTC
CSVEALVAGVSYNEQFF
>NA|TRBD2|TRBV10-3|TRBJ2-1
TGTGCCATCAGTGTTTCGAGCGGGAGTGTATACAATGAGCAGTTCTTC
CAISVSSGSVYNEQFF
>many|NA|TRBV6-5|TRBJ2-3
TGTGCCAGCAGTTACGGGGTAGTGGGGGCTCCGCAGTATTTT
CASSYGVVGAPQYF
>NA|NA|TRBV4-1|TRBJ1-5
TGCGCCAGCAGCCAAGATTCTCAGTTAATGAATCAACCCCAGCATTTT
CASSQDSQLMNQPQHF
>many|NA|TRBV29-1|TRBJ2-5
TGCAGCGCGGGGAGCGGCGGAGGCGGATTAGAGACCCAGTACTTC
CSAGSGGGGLETQYF
>NA|NA|TRBV11-2|TRBJ1-2
TGTGTCAGCAGCATAGGGCCTACTAACTATGGCTACACCTTC
CVSSIGPTNYGYTF
>many|NA|TRBV29-1|TRBJ1-2
TGCAGCGTTGAGGCCCTTAATCGACAGTTCTTCTACACCTTC
CSVEALNRQFFYTF
>NA|NA|TRBV11-2|TRBJ2-7
TGTGCCGGCAGCCCCCACCACGAGCAGTGCTTC
CAGSPHHEQCF
>many|NA|TRBV29-1|TRBJ2-3
TGCAGCGTTGACGGTGAAGCAGATACGCAGTATTTT
CSVDGEADTQYF
>NA|NA|TRBV19|TRBJ2-3
TGTGCCAGTAGTATCCCGGGACGGGGTAACACAGATACGCAGTATTTT
CASSIPGRGNTDTQYF
>NA|NA|TRBV6-5|TRBJ1-2
TGTGTCAGCAGTTACTCGGGGGTTGGAGGCTACACTTTC
CVSSYSGVGGYTF